This T cell receptor beta chain is drawn from a study of blood T cells in healthy people across ages. This clonotype was counted a single time. As yet, its antigen is unknown. The CDR3 is 13 residues long. Trimming stripped 3 bases from V and 10 bases from J, with 13 bases between. The germline V gene encodes CDR1 SGHTA and CDR2 FQGNSA. Then a second PCR, running roughly 7 to 11 cycles, was carried out with a sample-barcoded 5' primer and a J-beta primer mix. Every molecule of cDNA carried a tag from a template-switch adaptor with 12 random nucleotides. Per-sample output comprised a minimum of 3 million paired-end reads containing CDR3. TCRdb used MiXCR to reprocess the 5' RACE reads, holding one entry per CDR3 protein. The sample carries a few hundred thousand distinct CDR3 sequences, around 30% recorded once. Study-level results: Older age coincided with a roughly linear decline in TCR beta diversity per million T cells.

This chain joins TRBV7-2 and TRBJ2-1, with no clear D. The source is a woman in her 70s in good health. The sample comprised blood. CDR3 DNA sequence: TGTGCCAGCAGCTTGGAGAAAAGGAAAGAGCAGTTCTTC. Encoded protein: CASSLEKRKEQFF. Variable domain in full (rest from reference TRBV7-2 and TRBJ2-1): GAGVSQSPSNKVTEKGKDVELRCDPISGHTALYWYRQSLGQGLEFLIYFQGNSAPDKSGLPSDRFSAERTGGSVSTLTIQRTQQEDSAVYLCASSLEKRKEQFFGPGTRLTVL.